A selection of T cell receptor beta chains follows, all from one sample in a study of blood T cell repertoires in COVID-19. Using immunoSEQ multiplex PCR, the repertoire was profiled, and TCRdb retains in-frame clones only, with some absent. This sample has 200,000 to 300,000 clones, with about 82% found just once. What was sequenced was peripheral blood. Receptors were obtained from a woman in her sixties or seventies with active or convalescent COVID-19. Both conserved end residues are part of each CDR3. Each record gives: CDR3 DNA, CDR3 protein, V gene, J gene, D gene, clone size. The D gene is left open where the match is weak. Clone size appears in some rows only: once, few, many, or a class for an expanded clone.

CDR3nt: TGTGCCAGCAGCCACGACGGGTCTGGGGCCAACGTCCTGACTTTC
CDR3aa: CASSHDGSGANVLTF
v_gene: TRBV7-9
j_gene: TRBJ2-6
d_gene: NA
abundance: NA

CDR3nt: TGCGCCAGCAGGGCCCCCTTGGGCGGGGGGGCCTCCTACAATGAGCAGTTCTTC
CDR3aa: CASRAPLGGGASYNEQFF
v_gene: TRBV10-2
j_gene: TRBJ2-1
d_gene: TRBD2
abundance: NA

CDR3nt: TGTGCCAGTAGTATAGACCCGCAAGGGGTAGGTGAGCAGTTCTTC
CDR3aa: CASSIDPQGVGEQFF
v_gene: TRBV19
j_gene: TRBJ2-1
d_gene: NA
abundance: NA

CDR3nt: TGTGCCAGCAGTTACTCGGCACAACGCATGCTCTATGGCTACACCTTC
CDR3aa: CASSYSAQRMLYGYTF
v_gene: TRBV6-5
j_gene: TRBJ1-2
d_gene: NA
abundance: few

CDR3nt: TGTGCCAGCAGCTTGGGTGTAGGGGGTGTAGATACGCAGTATTTT
CDR3aa: CASSLGVGGVDTQYF
v_gene: TRBV5-4
j_gene: TRBJ2-3
d_gene: NA
abundance: NA

CDR3nt: TGTGCCAGCAGTGAAGGGTCAGTGGGAGATCAGCCCCAGCATTTT
CDR3aa: CASSEGSVGDQPQHF
v_gene: TRBV2
j_gene: TRBJ1-5
d_gene: NA
abundance: NA

CDR3nt: TGTGCCAGCAGCCAACAGGGACTAGCGGGAGGGCTCTTCGGCACCGGGGAGCTGTTTTTT
CDR3aa: CASSQQGLAGGLFGTGELFF
v_gene: TRBV3-1/TRBV3-2
j_gene: TRBJ2-2
d_gene: TRBD2
abundance: few

CDR3nt: TGCGCCAGCAGCCGCGCCGCGGGGGGCTTCGATTCACCCCTCCACTTT
CDR3aa: CASSRAAGGFDSPLHF
v_gene: TRBV5-1
j_gene: TRBJ1-6
d_gene: NA
abundance: NA

CDR3nt: TGCAGCGTTAGGCTAGCAGGTGATGAGCAGTTCTTC
CDR3aa: CSVRLAGDEQFF
v_gene: TRBV29-1
j_gene: TRBJ2-1
d_gene: NA
abundance: NA

CDR3nt: TGCGCCAGCAGCACCACGACAGGCAGAAGTCGGACCCAGTACTTC
CDR3aa: CASSTTTGRSRTQYF
v_gene: TRBV5-1
j_gene: TRBJ2-5
d_gene: NA
abundance: NA

CDR3nt: TGTGCCAGCAGCTGGGACTCCGGGGAGCTGTTTTTT
CDR3aa: CASSWDSGELFF
v_gene: TRBV7-9
j_gene: TRBJ2-2
d_gene: NA
abundance: NA

CDR3nt: TGTGCCAGCCGAAGTGGGGCAGCAACTAATGAAAAACTGTTTTTT
CDR3aa: CASRSGAATNEKLFF
v_gene: TRBV6-5
j_gene: TRBJ1-4
d_gene: NA
abundance: NA

CDR3nt: TGTGCCAGCAGTCCGGGACTGAATTCACCCCTCCACTTT
CDR3aa: CASSPGLNSPLHF
v_gene: TRBV27
j_gene: TRBJ1-6
d_gene: NA
abundance: many

CDR3nt: TGTGCCAGCAGCTTAGCGGGGACTAGCGGAGCAGAGACCCAGTACTTC
CDR3aa: CASSLAGTSGAETQYF
v_gene: TRBV7-6
j_gene: TRBJ2-5
d_gene: TRBD2
abundance: NA

CDR3nt: TGCAGTGCGTCCAGTAACTATGGCTACACCTTC
CDR3aa: CSASSNYGYTF
v_gene: TRBV20-1
j_gene: TRBJ1-2
d_gene: NA
abundance: NA

CDR3nt: TGTGCCAGCAGTTTATCGGTCCGGTACCACGAGCAGTACTTC
CDR3aa: CASSLSVRYHEQYF
v_gene: TRBV27
j_gene: TRBJ2-7
d_gene: NA
abundance: NA

CDR3nt: TGCGCCAGCAGTGAAGGGTCTGGGGACACTTACGAGCAGTACTTC
CDR3aa: CASSEGSGDTYEQYF
v_gene: TRBV10-1
j_gene: TRBJ2-7
d_gene: NA
abundance: NA

CDR3nt: TGTGCCAGCAGGGAGGCCGGGACTAGCAACACCGGGGAGCTGTTTTTT
CDR3aa: CASREAGTSNTGELFF
v_gene: TRBV5-4
j_gene: TRBJ2-2
d_gene: TRBD2
abundance: NA

CDR3nt: TGCGCCAGCAGCCATACCGGACTAGCCGCCTACTACAATGAGCAGTTCTTC
CDR3aa: CASSHTGLAAYYNEQFF
v_gene: TRBV4-1
j_gene: TRBJ2-1
d_gene: TRBD2
abundance: NA

CDR3nt: TGTGCCAGCAGTGAAGCGCGGGCTAGTGTTGAAAAACTGTTTTTT
CDR3aa: CASSEARASVEKLFF
v_gene: TRBV2
j_gene: TRBJ1-4
d_gene: NA
abundance: NA

CDR3nt: TGTGCTAGTGGTACTCGGGACACGGGATTCGACGAGCAGTACTTC
CDR3aa: CASGTRDTGFDEQYF
v_gene: TRBV12-5
j_gene: TRBJ2-7
d_gene: NA
abundance: NA

CDR3nt: TGTGCCAGCAGTGAAGGGCAGATCTCTGGAAACACCATATATTTT
CDR3aa: CASSEGQISGNTIYF
v_gene: TRBV2
j_gene: TRBJ1-3
d_gene: NA
abundance: NA

CDR3nt: TGCGCCAGCAGTTCCCAACCCGGACAGGGGGCGGGAGGCACTGAAGCTTTCTTT
CDR3aa: CASSSQPGQGAGGTEAFF
v_gene: TRBV5-1
j_gene: TRBJ1-1
d_gene: TRBD1
abundance: NA

CDR3nt: TGTGCCAGCAGCCAAGAGTGGGACAGGGTCACCGGGGAGCTGTTTTTT
CDR3aa: CASSQEWDRVTGELFF
v_gene: TRBV4-2
j_gene: TRBJ2-2
d_gene: TRBD1
abundance: NA

CDR3nt: TGTGCCAGCAGTAGAGGCGGGAATGATGGCTACACCTTC
CDR3aa: CASSRGGNDGYTF
v_gene: TRBV6-5
j_gene: TRBJ1-2
d_gene: NA
abundance: NA

CDR3nt: TGCGCCAGCAGCTTGGGTATCACTAGCGGGAGACCAGATACGCAGTATTTT
CDR3aa: CASSLGITSGRPDTQYF
v_gene: TRBV5-1
j_gene: TRBJ2-3
d_gene: TRBD2
abundance: NA

CDR3nt: TGTGCCAGCAGCGTAGATCTGCGGGGGCCCCCCACAGATACGCAGTATTTT
CDR3aa: CASSVDLRGPPTDTQYF
v_gene: TRBV9
j_gene: TRBJ2-3
d_gene: NA
abundance: NA

CDR3nt: TGTGCCAGCTCACCTTACGGTTCTGGGGCCAACGTCCTGACTTTC
CDR3aa: CASSPYGSGANVLTF
v_gene: TRBV18
j_gene: TRBJ2-6
d_gene: NA
abundance: NA

CDR3nt: TGCGCCAGCACCCTAATCCGGGACAGGAGTTTAGCCAAAAACATTCAGTACTTC
CDR3aa: CASTLIRDRSLAKNIQYF
v_gene: TRBV10-1
j_gene: TRBJ2-4
d_gene: TRBD1
abundance: NA

CDR3nt: TGCAGCGTTGATACGGGGGTTAACTATGGCTACACCTTC
CDR3aa: CSVDTGVNYGYTF
v_gene: TRBV29-1
j_gene: TRBJ1-2
d_gene: NA
abundance: NA

CDR3nt: TGCGCCAGCAGCCCTCGGGGTCAGGTCAAGAACACTGAAGCTTTCTTT
CDR3aa: CASSPRGQVKNTEAFF
v_gene: TRBV5-1
j_gene: TRBJ1-1
d_gene: NA
abundance: NA

CDR3nt: TGTGCCAGCAGCCAAGTCAGAGCGGGAGACCTGTTCTTC
CDR3aa: CASSQVRAGDLFF
v_gene: TRBV3-1/TRBV3-2
j_gene: TRBJ2-1
d_gene: TRBD2
abundance: NA

CDR3nt: TGTGCCAGCAGTTACCTGACAGGACTGAACACTGAAGCTTTCTTT
CDR3aa: CASSYLTGLNTEAFF
v_gene: TRBV6-5
j_gene: TRBJ1-1
d_gene: NA
abundance: NA

CDR3nt: TGTGCCAGCATTGGCGGACGGGGGGATGAGCAGTTCTTC
CDR3aa: CASIGGRGDEQFF
v_gene: TRBV27
j_gene: TRBJ2-1
d_gene: TRBD2
abundance: NA

CDR3nt: TGTGCCAGCAGCCAACCGGGACAGGGGGAAAAACTGTTTTTT
CDR3aa: CASSQPGQGEKLFF
v_gene: TRBV4-2
j_gene: TRBJ1-4
d_gene: TRBD1
abundance: NA

CDR3nt: TGCGCCAGCAGCCGGCCATCCTCCGGGACTAGCGGGGGGTATAGTACGCAGTATTTT
CDR3aa: CASSRPSSGTSGGYSTQYF
v_gene: TRBV5-1
j_gene: TRBJ2-3
d_gene: TRBD2
abundance: NA

CDR3nt: TGTGCCAGCTCACCGGGAGGCTACCGGGGATCCGATGAGCAGTTCTTC
CDR3aa: CASSPGGYRGSDEQFF
v_gene: TRBV18
j_gene: TRBJ2-1
d_gene: NA
abundance: NA

CDR3nt: TGTGCCAGCAGCTCCCTAGTGGACAGGGCCGATACGCAGTATTTT
CDR3aa: CASSSLVDRADTQYF
v_gene: TRBV7-9
j_gene: TRBJ2-3
d_gene: TRBD1
abundance: NA

CDR3nt: TGCGCCAGCAGCTTGGGACAGGGGGAGAACACTGAAGCTTTCTTT
CDR3aa: CASSLGQGENTEAFF
v_gene: TRBV5-1
j_gene: TRBJ1-1
d_gene: TRBD1
abundance: NA

CDR3nt: TGTGCCAGCAGCTTAGATGCTAGCGGGAGTTTATCCCACAATGAGCAGTTCTTC
CDR3aa: CASSLDASGSLSHNEQFF
v_gene: TRBV11-2
j_gene: TRBJ2-1
d_gene: TRBD2
abundance: NA